The rows below give T cell receptor beta chains drawn from one sample of a study of technical replicates of blood from a few donors. The assay was immunoSEQ multiplex PCR, and TCRdb's table has in-frame clones only and misses some. The profile covers tens of thousands of clones, with 92% appearing a single time and 3.5% to 4.5% taken by the ten largest. Input material: PBMCs. The receptors stem from a human donor in good health. Some clones in this sample may be carry-over from other donors' samples. The CDR3 runs from the conserved cysteine through the conserved F or W. A D gene is named only where the DNA matches it firmly. For some rows the clone size is stated as once, few or many, or as a class when expanded; others skip it.

TRBJ2-3 NA TRBD2 TRBV7-3 15 TGTGCCAGCAGCTCCTCGGGGGGAACCACAGATACGCAGTATTTT CASSSSGGTTDTQYF
TRBJ2-5 NA NA TRBV11-1 14 TGTGCCAGCAGTAATTACCCTGGGAGGGAGACCCAGTACTTC CASSNYPGRETQYF
TRBJ1-2 few TRBD1 TRBV2 11 TGTGCCAGCAGTTTGGACAGGGTCTACACCTTC CASSLDRVYTF
TRBJ2-7 NA NA TRBV2 10 TGTGCCAGCAGTGGGAATAGCCAGTACTTC CASSGNSQYF
TRBJ1-1 NA NA TRBV11-2 13 TGTGCCAGCAGCTTAGTACGGACATACGAAGCTTTCTTT CASSLVRTYEAFF
TRBJ1-4 NA NA TRBV5-5 14 TGTGCCAGCACCTGGGGGGTTACTAATGAAAAACTGTTTTTT CASTWGVTNEKLFF
TRBJ2-4 NA NA TRBV4-3 15 TGCGCCAGCAGTTACGGACATAAGCCCGGAGACATTCAGTACTTC CASSYGHKPGDIQYF
TRBJ1-2 once NA TRBV21-1 17 TGTGCCAGCAGCAAAGGACAGGCCGCTCCTTCTAACTATGGCTACACCTTC CASSKGQAAPSNYGYTF
TRBJ2-7 NA NA TRBV4-2 15 TGTGCCAGCAGCCAAGTCGCGGGAAGCTCCTACGAGCAGTACTTC CASSQVAGSSYEQYF
TRBJ2-1 NA NA TRBV6-6 16 TGTGCCAGCAGTTACTCGACCTCGGGACAAACTAATGAGCAGTTCTTC CASSYSTSGQTNEQFF
TRBJ1-3 NA NA TRBV9 15 TGTGCCAGCAGCGCTACGGTTACGTCTGGAAACACCATATATTTT CASSATVTSGNTIYF
TRBJ2-3 NA TRBD2 TRBV2 17 TGTGCCAGCAGTGCGGGACTAGCGGGGGGGTTTGGAGATACGCAGTATTTT CASSAGLAGGFGDTQYF
TRBJ1-1 NA TRBD1 TRBV9 15 TGTGCCAGCAGCGTAGGGTTGTTGAGGGACAGAGAAGCTTTCTTT CASSVGLLRDREAFF
TRBJ1-5 NA NA TRBV7-9 14 TGTGCCAGCAGCTTCGCACAGGGCAATCAGCCCCAGCATTTT CASSFAQGNQPQHF
TRBJ2-2 NA NA TRBV4-1 15 TGCGCCAGCAGCCAAGGCGGGACTTTCACCGGGGAGCTGTTTTTT CASSQGGTFTGELFF
TRBJ2-5 NA NA TRBV2 13 TGTGCCAGCCGAGGGGGTTATCCAGGGACCCAGTACTTC CASRGGYPGTQYF
TRBJ1-4 NA TRBD1 TRBV2 14 TGTGCCAGCAGTCGGACAGGTTATAATGAAAAACTGTTTTTT CASSRTGYNEKLFF
TRBJ1-2 NA TRBD1 TRBV27 14 TGTGCCAGCAGTCCCAGGGACAGGGTGGATGGCTACACCTTC CASSPRDRVDGYTF
TRBJ2-5 NA NA TRBV7-7 13 TGTGCCAGCAGCCGAGACAGCCAAGAGACCCAGTACTTC CASSRDSQETQYF
TRBJ1-4 NA NA TRBV4-3 15 TGCGCCAGCAGCCAAGTCGTCTCAACTAATGAAAAACTGTTTTTT CASSQVVSTNEKLFF
TRBJ2-4 NA NA TRBV14 15 TGTGCCAGCAGCCGAACCTTTGACAGTAAAAACATTCAGTACTTC CASSRTFDSKNIQYF
TRBJ2-2 NA NA TRBV15 14 TGTGCCACCAGCAGGGAGAGGCTCCCCGGGGAGCTGTTTTTT CATSRERLPGELFF
TRBJ2-5 NA NA TRBV1 17 TGCACCAGCAGCCTCACTCCTACTAGCGGGGGGGGAGAGACCCAGTACTTC CTSSLTPTSGGGETQYF
TRBJ2-5 NA TRBD2 TRBV5-1 16 TGCGCCAGCAGCTCCCCGCTAGCGGGAGTTCAAGAGACCCAGTACTTC CASSSPLAGVQETQYF
TRBJ2-7 many TRBD1 TRBV29-1 14 TGCAGCGCCATGCCAGGGGGCTCTTCCTACGAGCAGTACTTC CSAMPGGSSYEQYF
TRBJ1-1 NA TRBD1 TRBV15 17 TGTGCCACCAGCTCGACAGGGATGGGACCCATGAACACTGAAGCTTTCTTT CATSSTGMGPMNTEAFF
TRBJ2-2 NA TRBD2 TRBV5-1 16 TGCGCCAGCAGCTTGGTTTCGGGGGGGCCCGGCGGGGAGCTGTTTTTT CASSLVSGGPGGELFF
TRBJ2-7 NA NA TRBV5-1 14 TGCGCCAGCAGAAGCGGCCCTAGCTCCTACGAGCAGTACTTC CASRSGPSSYEQYF
TRBJ1-5 once TRBD1 TRBV4-2 15 TGTGCCAGCAGTGATGGGACAGGACTCAATCAGCCCCAGCATTTT CASSDGTGLNQPQHF
TRBJ1-2 few NA TRBV5-4 14 TGTGCCAGCAGCTGGTATGGGCAGGTCTATGGCTACACCTTC CASSWYGQVYGYTF
TRBJ2-7 NA TRBD2 TRBV5-1 14 TGCGCCAGCATCCGAGGGCTAGCGGCCTACGAGCAGTACTTC CASIRGLAAYEQYF
TRBJ2-1 NA TRBD2 TRBV6-6 16 TGTGCCAGCAGTTACTTCGCTAGCGGGGGGACCCGACGGCAGTTCTTC CASSYFASGGTRRQFF
TRBJ1-3 NA NA TRBV6-1 14 TGTGCCAGCAGTGAAGCGCCAGGGAGGTACACCATATATTTT CASSEAPGRYTIYF
TRBJ1-2 once TRBD1 TRBV9 19 TGTGCCAGCAGCCCCTGGGACAGGGCTCACTTTTCTTCTAACTATGGCTACACCTTC CASSPWDRAHFSSNYGYTF
TRBJ2-3 NA TRBD2 TRBV15 20 TGTGCCACCAGCAGAGCAAAGGGACTAGCGGGAGGACTTCCTACAGATACGCAGTATTTT CATSRAKGLAGGLPTDTQYF
TRBJ2-7 NA TRBD1 TRBV2 15 TGTGCCAGCACCCCAAGGGGGCAGGGGACCTACGAGCAGTACTTC CASTPRGQGTYEQYF
TRBJ2-7 NA NA TRBV30 12 TGTGCCTGGAGTAGACCCGGGTACGAGCAGTACTTC CAWSRPGYEQYF
TRBJ1-2 once NA TRBV6-5 15 TGTGCCAGCAGTTACGCTCAGGGAGGAGACTATGGCTACACCTTC CASSYAQGGDYGYTF
TRBJ2-2 NA TRBD1 TRBV13 15 TGTGCCAGCAGCTCCGGGACAGGGAACACCGGGGAGCTGTTTTTT CASSSGTGNTGELFF
TRBJ1-5 NA NA TRBV12-5 13 TGTGCTAGTGGTTTTCAGGTCAATCAGCCCCAGCATTTT CASGFQVNQPQHF
TRBJ2-7 once TRBD1 TRBV6-1 13 TGTGCCAGCAGGGGGACAGACTCCTACGAGCAGTACTTC CASRGTDSYEQYF
TRBJ1-3 once NA TRBV2 14 TGTGCCAGCAGGAGGGGGGGAGGCGAAGGCACCATATATTTT CASRRGGGEGTIYF
TRBJ1-6 NA NA TRBV11-2 16 TGTGCCAGCAGCCCTAGATCCTGGGAGGAGAATTCACCCCTCCACTTT CASSPRSWEENSPLHF
TRBJ2-7 NA NA TRBV7-2 12 TGTGCCAGCAGCTCGCCTCGGGGGGCCGGGGACTTC CASSSPRGAGDF
TRBJ1-4 NA TRBD1 TRBV25-1 13 TGTGCCAGTTCCAGACAGGGCGGCGAAAAACTGTTTTTT CASSRQGGEKLFF
TRBJ2-7 few NA TRBV30 11 TGTGCCTGGAGTGTAAATTCCGGGCAGTACTTC CAWSVNSGQYF
TRBJ1-2 NA TRBD1 TRBV30 13 TGTGCCTGGACCCCAGCCGGGACAGGAAGCTACACCTTC CAWTPAGTGSYTF
TRBJ2-5 NA TRBD2 TRBV12-5 16 TGTGCTAGTGGTTTGGTAAGGCGGGGGGGCCAGGAGACCCAGTACTTC CASGLVRRGGQETQYF
TRBJ2-7 NA NA TRBV7-3 13 TGTGCCAGCAGAAGGGGCCAGGGGTTCGAGCAGTACTTC CASRRGQGFEQYF
TRBJ1-4 NA NA TRBV28 13 TGTGCCAGCAAGGACAGCGCTAATGAAAAACTGTTTTTT CASKDSANEKLFF
TRBJ2-1 NA TRBD1 TRBV19 17 TGTGCCAGTAGTTCCGACAGGGGCGACCACTCCTACAATGAGCAGTTCTTC CASSSDRGDHSYNEQFF
TRBJ1-1 NA NA TRBV7-3 15 TGTGCCAGCAGCTTAAGGCCGCAGGGCGGCACTGAAGCTTTCTTT CASSLRPQGGTEAFF
TRBJ2-3 NA NA TRBV2 12 TGTGCCAGCACTTCGGTCCCAGATACGCAGTATTTT CASTSVPDTQYF
TRBJ1-4 NA NA TRBV30 13 TGTGCCTGGAGTTTAGATAGAACCGAAAAACTGTTTTTT CAWSLDRTEKLFF
TRBJ2-5 NA NA TRBV5-5 13 TGTGCCAGCAGCTTGGGTCCAATCGAGACCCAGTACTTC CASSLGPIETQYF
TRBJ1-1 once NA TRBV5-1 13 TGCGCCAGCCTCGATCAGGGGAACACTGAAGCTTTCTTT CASLDQGNTEAFF
TRBJ1-1 few NA TRBV5-3 14 TGTGCCAGAAGGGAGGATCCGGGACAAAGAGCAATAACCTTT CARREDPGQRAITF
TRBJ1-2 NA TRBD1 TRBV5-1 14 TGCGCCAGCAGCGAGGGGGACAGGGCCTATGGCTACACCTTC CASSEGDRAYGYTF
TRBJ2-5 NA NA TRBV7-9 17 TGTGCCAGCAGCCCCGGTGGGGGGGCCGCCGTCACAGAGACCCAGTACTTC CASSPGGGAAVTETQYF